Given below is one T cell receptor beta chain in context. Its antigen is not known. Unmatched junction bases numbered 3, after V lost 5 bases and J lost 4 bases. The CDR3 loop spans 14 amino acids. CDR1 is SGHDT and CDR2 is YYEEEE in the germline V gene. This entry belongs to a study of T cell responses to AZD1222 COVID-19 vaccine. Study observations and caveats: CD4 TCRs covered the whole spike, strongest at regions 160-218 and 743-854.

The table came from immunoSEQ multiplex PCR; TCRdb's copy has only in-frame clones and leaves some out. This sample has approximately 110,000 clones, with about 87% found just once. V usage is TRBV5-6 and J usage is TRBJ1-3, with 10 bases fitting TRBD1. The source material was peripheral blood, sampled on day 0 of AZD1222 vaccination. This TCR was sampled from an adult in good health. The CDR3 nucleotides read TGTGCCAGCAGAGGGACAGGGGAGGGAAACACCATATATTTT. The encoded protein is CASRGTGEGNTIYF.